This T cell receptor beta chain was found in a study of patients and donors after allogeneic stem cell transplantation. TCRdb called the RT-PCR reads again in MiXCR, with one record for every CDR3 protein. The sample yields hundreds of thousands of distinct CDR3 sequences, under 20% seen once. Many counts were recorded for this clonotype. The V gene's germline CDR1 is SQVTM and CDR2 ANQGSEA. This CDR3 has 13 amino acids. The ends were cut back, 1 base at V and 4 bases at J, with 8 bases in the middle. The rearrangement joins TRBV29-1 to TRBJ1-5; D ambiguous. This sequence was found in a human donor who was either an allogeneic HSCT recipient or a stem cell or donor lymphocyte infusion donor (not recorded which). It is not recorded whose cells these are; they may come from a transplant donor. The sequencing sample was made of blood, either unsorted or a sorted T cell fraction (not recorded which). CDR3: CSVEGKLNQPQHF. The CDR3 DNA reads as TGCAGCGTTGAAGGGAAATTAAATCAGCCCCAGCATTTT. Using reference TRBV29-1 and TRBJ1-5 for the parts outside the CDR3, the full variable domain is SAVISQKPSRDICQRGTSLTIQCQVDSQVTMMFWYRQQPGQSLTLIATANQGSEATYESGFVIDKFPISRPNLTFSTLTVSNMSPEDSSIYLCSVEGKLNQPQHFGDGTRLSIL.